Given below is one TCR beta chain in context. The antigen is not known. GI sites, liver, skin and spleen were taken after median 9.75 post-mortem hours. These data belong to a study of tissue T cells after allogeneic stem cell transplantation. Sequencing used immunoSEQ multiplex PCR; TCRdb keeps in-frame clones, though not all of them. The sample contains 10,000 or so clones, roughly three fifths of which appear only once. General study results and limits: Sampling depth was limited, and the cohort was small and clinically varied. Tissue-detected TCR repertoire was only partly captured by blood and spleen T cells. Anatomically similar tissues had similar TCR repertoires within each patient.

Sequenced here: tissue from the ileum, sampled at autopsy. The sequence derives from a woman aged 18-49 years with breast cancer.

The CDR3 DNA reads as TGCGCCAGCAGTTCTGACAGAGGCACAGATACGCAGTATTTT. Protein sequence: CASSSDRGTDTQYF. This chain uses TRBV10-1 with TRBJ2-3; a possible D gene is TRBD1 (5 bases). Germline values: CDR1 WNHNN, CDR2 SYGVQD (reference sequence). The CDR3 covers 14 residues. V lost 5 bases to trimming and J lost 1 base, with 10 bases between them.